The clone carrying this T cell receptor (beta chain) was recorded many times. Its target is unknown. With no exceptions, donors were healthy Caucasians. This sample was taken from a study of identical twins. Findings and limits, study-wide: Part of the zero-insertion signal could reflect confounding by invariant MAIT and iNKT cells. Twins shared out-of-frame alpha sequences with excess low generation probability. Beta out-of-frame sequences displayed a weaker excess of sharing between twins.

MiXCR, applied by TCRdb to the 5' RACE reads, yields one record per CDR3 protein. The sample has hundreds of thousands of distinct CDR3 sequences; 7% are singletons. The same sample was also used in a study of yellow fever vaccine responses in identical twins.

The sample taken for sequencing was memory (CD45RO+) T cells sorted from blood. The sequence came from a young woman in good health.

DNA of the CDR3: TGCGCCAGCAGCTTGGAACAGGGGGCTGGGAACACTGAAGCTTTCTTT. Translated, it gives CASSLEQGAGNTEAFF. The chain combines TRBV5-1 with TRBJ1-1; 9 bases line up with TRBD1. The CDR3 contains 16 residues. Per germline, CDR1 SGHRS and CDR2 YFSETQ. V was clipped by 0 bases and J by 1 base; unmatched bases: 4. Based on the CDR3 plus reference TRBV5-1 and TRBJ1-1, the full variable domain is KAGVTQTPRYLIKTRGQQVTLSCSPISGHRSVSWYQQTPGQGLQFLFEYFSETQRNKGNFPGRFSGRQFSNSRSEMNVSTLELGDSALYLCASSLEQGAGNTEAFFGQGTRLTVV.